Following are 29 T cell receptor beta chains from one sample sequenced in a study of vaccination and CD4 T cells after COVID-19. Treatment reported: approximately nine-day PBMC culture with coronavirus spike peptide pools or control peptides (ViraFEST assay). An Oncomine TCR Beta short-read assay was used to sequence the DNA from cultured CD4+ T cells. MiXCR was run by TCRdb on the PCR reads, yielding one entry per CDR3 protein. The sample gives about 23,000 distinct CDR3 sequences, around 54% of which show up once; approximately 2.6% is in the top ten. The antigens of these receptors remain unknown. Sequencing was done on a sample of CD4+ T cells from blood, cultured in vitro. Source of these receptors: a human donor who had recovered from COVID-19.

This clonotype was seen a single time. This sequence joins TRBV6-1 and TRBJ1-1; TRBD1 agrees at 12 bases. The CDR3 covers 17 residues. The V gene's germline CDR1 is MNHNS and CDR2 SASEGT. Trimming removed 5 bases from V and 1 base from J; junction bases left unmatched: 8. CDR3 sequence: CASSTPGQGAGNTEAFF. CDR3 nucleotides: TGTGCCAGCAGTACTCCGGGACAGGGGGCGGGGAACACTGAAGCTTTCTTT.

The V call is TRBV24-1, the J call TRBJ2-7; 8 nucleotides align to TRBD1. This CDR3 is built from 15 residues. Germline V gene sequence: CDR1 KGHDR, CDR2 SFDVKD. The V gene end was trimmed by 5 bases and the J gene end by 2 bases; junction bases not matched to a gene: 7. The CDR3 region has the DNA TGTGCCACCAGTGGTCGGACAGGGCCCCCCTACGAGCAGTACTTC. Residues: CATSGRTGPPYEQYF.

The CDR3 region has the DNA TGTGCCAGCAGACAGCCTTACAATCAGCCCCAGCATTTT. This gives the protein CASRQPYNQPQHF. V and J are TRBV6-2 or TRBV6-3 and TRBJ1-5, with D unresolved. Germline CDR1 is MNHEY and CDR2 is SVGEGT. The CDR3 totals 13 residues. V gave up 6 bases and J gave up 3 bases, with 9 bases separating them.

Comment on this clonotype: Its ends do not fully match the called genes, so a read error is possible. J is TRBJ2-3 and V is TRBV7-7; no clear D. CDR1 and CDR2 from the germline V gene are SSHAT and FNYEAQ (reference sequence). The CDR3 loop spans 12 amino acids. The DNA for the CDR3 is TGTGCTAGCAGCGAGCCCCGAGGTACGCAGTATTTT. Protein sequence: CASSEPRGTQYF.

This clonotype was recorded a few times. The chain combines TRBV12-3 or TRBV12-4 with TRBJ2-2, with 11 bases fitting TRBD2. With 7 bases clipped from V and 4 bases from J, the junction kept 2 bases outside the gene matches. The length of the CDR3 is 14 residues. CDR3 nucleotide sequence: TGTGCCAGCAAACTAGCGGGGGTCACCGGGGAGCTGTTTTTT. Amino acids: CASKLAGVTGELFF.

This chain links TRBV7-2 with TRBJ1-1; D may be TRBD1 (5 bases). Germline V lookup: CDR1 SGHTA, CDR2 FQGNSA. The CDR3 runs 13 residues. V shed 5 bases and J shed 0 bases, with 7 bases lying between them. The CDR3 loop reads CASSRQMNTEAFF. The CDR3 DNA reads as TGTGCCAGCAGCCGACAGATGAACACTGAAGCTTTCTTT.

The sample holds a few counts of this clonotype. The chain has TRBV25-1 and TRBJ1-2; D not resolved. V dropped 3 bases and J dropped 7 bases, with 12 bases sitting between them. Per the germline V gene, CDR1 is MGHDK and CDR2 is SYGVNS. CDR3 length equals 13 residues. This CDR3 is CASSEVQAGGYTF. DNA of the CDR3: TGTGCCAGCAGTGAGGTCCAGGCGGGTGGCTACACCTTC.

This clonotype has a handful of counts. The V and J genes are TRBV6-1 and TRBJ2-2; D remains ambiguous. The CDR3 is made up of 13 amino acids. The germline V gene has CDR1 MNHNS and CDR2 SASEGT. V dropped 2 bases and J dropped 8 bases, with 9 bases sitting between them. The CDR3 loop is CASSEFGRGELFF. The CDR3 nucleotides are TGTGCCAGCAGTGAATTCGGCCGAGGGGAGCTGTTTTTT.

This clonotype was detected a few times. The gene calls are TRBV7-9 and TRBJ1-2, with D perhaps matching TRBD1 (5 bases). The CDR3 is 13 amino acids. Germline V gives CDR1 SEHNR, CDR2 FQNEAQ (reference sequence). Trimming stripped 5 bases from V and 4 bases from J, with 11 bases between. CDR3 residues: CASSLGASYGYTF. CDR3 nucleotides: TGTGCCAGCAGCCTAGGGGCTAGCTATGGCTACACCTTC.

This clonotype was seen a handful of times. This rearrangement joins TRBV30 to TRBJ1-2; D possibly corresponds to TRBD1 (5 bases). This CDR3 has 16 residues. Germline CDR1 reads GTSNPN; CDR2 reads SVGIG (reference sequence). Trimming stripped 5 bases from V and 5 bases from J, with 24 bases between. The DNA for the CDR3 is TGTGCCTGGGGACCTCCCGACGACGGGACGCGGTATGGCTACACCTTC. This gives the protein CAWGPPDDGTRYGYTF.

This clonotype was counted only a few times. The rearrangement joins TRBV7-9 to TRBJ1-5, with D uncertain. This CDR3 comprises 15 residues. Germline CDR1 SEHNR, CDR2 FQNEAQ (reference sequence). The ends were cut back, 4 bases at V and 8 bases at J, with 18 bases in the middle. The CDR3 coding sequence is TGTGCCAGCAGCTCAGAGAGGTCGGTGATGGAGCCCCAGCATTTT. Its translation is CASSSERSVMEPQHF.

The chain is built from TRBV7-9 and TRBJ2-1, with 13 bases fitting TRBD2. V gave up 5 bases and J gave up 8 bases; unmatched junction bases: 6. The CDR3 totals 15 residues. CDR1 is SEHNR, CDR2 FQNEAQ, per germline (reference sequence). CDR3 loop: CASSPLAGGPYEQFF. The CDR3 coding sequence is TGTGCCAGCAGCCCACTAGCGGGGGGGCCCTATGAGCAGTTCTTC.

This chain connects TRBV12-5 to TRBJ1-1; TRBD1 matches at 11 bases. The V gene end was trimmed by 5 bases and the J gene end by 1 base; junction bases not matched to a gene: 6. Germline assignment: CDR1 LGHNT and CDR2 FRNRAP. The CDR3 contains 16 residues. The CDR3 region is CASGTGTGGGNTEAFF. DNA for the CDR3: TGTGCTAGTGGTACCGGGACAGGGGGTGGGAACACTGAAGCTTTCTTT.

This sequence joins TRBV6-1 and TRBJ1-2, with 7 bases identical to TRBD1. V shed 6 bases, J shed 4 bases, and the junction held 5 bases outside the gene matches. This CDR3 region has 13 residues. From germline, CDR1 is MNHNS and CDR2 SASEGT. In DNA form, the CDR3 reads TGTGCCAGCAGCGGAGGGGGCGGCTATGGCTACACCTTC. This codes for CASSGGGGYGYTF.

The chain has TRBV7-2 and TRBJ1-2; D might be TRBD1 (5 bases). The germline V gene has CDR1 SGHTA and CDR2 FQGNSA. The V and J ends lost 5 bases and 7 bases respectively, with 14 bases between them. This CDR3 is built from 13 residues. The CDR3 coding sequence is TGTGCCAGCAGCCCCGAGTTAGGGGCTGGCTACACCTTC. Its translation: CASSPELGAGYTF.

The CDR3 DNA reads as TGCAGTGCTAGAGCAGGGGGCGAGTATGGCTACACCTTC. This sequence encodes CSARAGGEYGYTF. The J gene is TRBJ1-2, the V gene TRBV20-1; TRBD1 agrees at 8 bases. Germline V gene lookup returns CDR1 DFQATT and CDR2 SNEGSKA (reference sequence). The length of the CDR3 is 13 residues. J was trimmed by 5 bases and V by 1 base; bases with no gene match: 3.

This clonotype was seen a few times. The rearrangement uses TRBV6-1 and TRBJ1-5; TRBD1 aligns across 8 bases. The trim removed 5 bases at V and 7 bases at J, leaving 10 bases unmatched. CDR3 size: 15 residues. Germline CDR1 reads MNHNS; CDR2 reads SASEGT. CDR3 amino acids: CASSLNQGAAQPQHF. The CDR3 nucleotides are TGTGCCAGCAGTCTCAATCAGGGGGCGGCCCAGCCCCAGCATTTT.

The CDR3 sequence: CASSFSKGGQPQHF. CDR3 coding DNA: TGTGCCAGCAGTTTCTCCAAGGGAGGGCAGCCCCAGCATTTT. This chain joins TRBV27 and TRBJ1-5, with D unclear. Germline V gene lookup returns CDR1 MNHEY and CDR2 SMNVEV (reference sequence). The V and J ends lost 3 bases and 7 bases respectively, with 13 bases between them. This CDR3 has 14 residues.

This rearrangement joins TRBV7-2 to TRBJ2-1; TRBD2 agrees at 8 bases. V was pared by 6 bases and J by 9 bases, with 13 bases of the junction left unmatched. The CDR3 runs to 15 residues. CDR1 and CDR2 from the germline V gene are SGHTA and FQGNSA. In DNA form, the CDR3 reads TGTGCCAGCAGAACCCCGGGAGGGCGGGAACGTGAGCAGTTCTTC. This codes for CASRTPGGREREQFF. Drawing the rest from reference TRBV7-2 and TRBJ2-1, the complete variable domain is GAGVSQSPSNKVTEKGKDVELRCDPISGHTALYWYRQSLGQGLEFLIYFQGNSAPDKSGLPSDRFSAERTGGSVSTLTIQRTQQEDSAVYLCASRTPGGREREQFFGPGTRLTVL.

The gene calls are TRBV6-1 and TRBJ2-7; D is perhaps TRBD2 (5 bases). Trimming removed 0 bases from V and 2 bases from J, with 14 bases in between. CDR3 length: 16 amino acids. Germline V CDR1 and CDR2: MNHNS, SASEGT. DNA for the CDR3: TGTGCCAGCAGTGAAGCGCTAGGCCGGGGAACCTACGAGCAGTACTTC. The encoded protein is CASSEALGRGTYEQYF.

This clonotype was recorded a few times. The chain has TRBV7-9 and TRBJ1-6; 8 nucleotides agree with TRBD1. Per the germline V gene, CDR1 is SEHNR and CDR2 is FQNEAQ (reference sequence). Trimming cost V 6 bases and J 5 bases; bases outside gene matches: 12. The CDR3 length is 17 residues. The CDR3 loop reads CASRRTTGGRDNSPLHF. DNA of the CDR3: TGTGCCAGCAGGCGTACAACAGGGGGGAGAGATAATTCACCCCTCCACTTT.

The table lists this clonotype with a count of one. This chain connects TRBV7-2 to TRBJ2-3, with 11 bases matching TRBD2. The CDR3 is 16 residues long. Germline V gene lookup returns CDR1 SGHTA and CDR2 FQGNSA. V was clipped by 2 bases and J by 6 bases; unmatched bases: 7. The DNA of the CDR3 is TGTGCCAGCAGCTTACTCTTAGCGGGAGGGGGGGATACGCAGTATTTT. This encodes CASSLLLAGGGDTQYF.

This clonotype was observed a few times. The chain employs TRBV20-1 and TRBJ1-1, with a possible D match to TRBD1 (6 bases). This CDR3 region has 13 residues. Looked up from germline, CDR1 is DFQATT and CDR2 is SNEGSKA (reference sequence). V lost 1 base and J 5 bases, leaving 11 bases between the germline ends. In DNA form, the CDR3 reads TGCAGTGCTAGAGCGGGGGCCGCAACTGAAGCTTTCTTT. Protein: CSARAGAATEAFF.

The rearrangement joins TRBV6-1 to TRBJ1-5, with D perhaps matching TRBD1 (5 bases). The CDR3 covers 16 residues. Trimming cost V 6 bases and J 7 bases, with 22 bases left between them. Germline CDR1 reads MNHNS; CDR2 reads SASEGT. CDR3 nucleotide sequence: TGTGCCAGCAGCGATACGGGGCTTGGGGCCGAGCAGCCCCAGCATTTT. This sequence encodes CASSDTGLGAEQPQHF.

The chain links TRBV20-1 to TRBJ2-3; D possibly matches TRBD1 or TRBD2 (6 bases each). CDR3 length: 14 residues. V dropped 5 bases and J dropped 1 base, with 13 bases sitting between them. The germline CDR1 and CDR2 sequences are DFQATT and SNEGSKA (reference sequence). The CDR3 nucleotides are TGCAGTGCTGGGGGGCCCCTTGGCACAGATACGCAGTATTTT. Amino acid sequence: CSAGGPLGTDTQYF.

The chain has TRBV6-1 and TRBJ2-3, with D possibly TRBD1 on 6 matching bases. This CDR3 comprises 14 residues. The germline gives CDR1 MNHNS, CDR2 SASEGT. V was clipped by 6 bases and J by 0 bases, with 10 bases between them. The CDR3 DNA is TGTGCCAGCAGCAAAGGGGGTAGCACAGATACGCAGTATTTT. Translation gives CASSKGGSTDTQYF.

The chain uses TRBV25-1 and TRBJ1-1; maybe TRBD1 (6 bases). CDR3 size: 14 residues. CDR1 is MGHDK, CDR2 SYGVNS, per germline. The ends were cut back, 6 bases at V and 2 bases at J, with 13 bases in the middle. Written as DNA, the CDR3 is TGTGCCAGCAGCCTGGGGGGGCCCAACACTGAAGCTTTCTTT. It is translated as CASSLGGPNTEAFF.

This chain joins TRBV6-1 and TRBJ2-2; tentatively, D is TRBD1 (6 bases). CDR3 length: 13 amino acids. Germline CDR1 reads MNHNS; CDR2 reads SASEGT. V shed 7 bases and J shed 8 bases, with 14 bases lying between them. CDR3 in amino acids: CASTDTGSGELFF. The CDR3 DNA sequence: TGTGCCAGCACTGACACAGGGTCTGGGGAGCTGTTTTTT.

This chain uses TRBV7-9 with TRBJ1-4; D is undetermined. Germline V gene data show CDR1 as SEHNR and CDR2 as FQNEAQ (reference sequence). The V and J ends lost 1 base and 5 bases respectively, with 11 bases between them. This CDR3 region has 15 residues. The CDR3 region is CASSLGGIGNEKLFF. The CDR3 bases are TGTGCCAGCAGCTTAGGAGGGATCGGGAATGAAAAACTGTTTTTT.